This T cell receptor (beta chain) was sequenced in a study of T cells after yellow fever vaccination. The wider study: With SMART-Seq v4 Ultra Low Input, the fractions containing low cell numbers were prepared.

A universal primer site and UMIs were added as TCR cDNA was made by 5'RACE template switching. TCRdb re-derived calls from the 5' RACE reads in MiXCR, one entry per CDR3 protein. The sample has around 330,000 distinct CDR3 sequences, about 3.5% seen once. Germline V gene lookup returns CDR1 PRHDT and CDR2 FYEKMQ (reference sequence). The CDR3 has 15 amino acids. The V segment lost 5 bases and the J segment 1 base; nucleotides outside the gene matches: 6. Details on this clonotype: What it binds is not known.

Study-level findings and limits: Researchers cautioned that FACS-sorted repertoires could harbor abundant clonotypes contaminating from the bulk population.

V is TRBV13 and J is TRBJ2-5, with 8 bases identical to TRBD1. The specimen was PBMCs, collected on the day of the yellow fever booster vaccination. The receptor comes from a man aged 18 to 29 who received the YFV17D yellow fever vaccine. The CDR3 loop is CASSAPGTGQETQYF. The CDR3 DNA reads TGTGCCAGCAGCGCACCCGGGACAGGCCAAGAGACCCAGTACTTC.